One and the same sample provided the 25 T cell receptor beta chains below, sequenced in a study of cytomegalovirus exposure and HLA in healthy donors. Primers: 60 Vbeta forward and 13 Jbeta reverse. Sequencing was performed with immunoSEQ multiplex PCR; in TCRdb, only in-frame clones are kept and a portion is missing. The sample yields more than 110,000 clones, approximately 83% seen once. Sequenced material: PBMCs. Every receptor here comes from a man in his forties in good health and CMV-seropositive.

The chain links TRBV4-3 to TRBJ1-1; D ambiguous. Germline loops: CDR1 LGHNA, CDR2 YSLEER. Trimming took 0 bases from V and 1 from J, leaving 12 bases between them. The CDR3 extends over 16 amino acids. Here the CDR3 reads CASSQDLVSWNTEAFF. CDR3 DNA: TGCGCCAGCAGCCAAGATCTAGTCAGCTGGAACACTGAAGCTTTCTTT.

This clone was detected once. This chain joins TRBV6-1 and TRBJ1-5; D unresolved. Trimming stripped 5 bases from V and 5 bases from J, with 10 bases between. The length of the CDR3 is 13 residues. CDR1 and CDR2 from the germline V gene are MNHNS and SASEGT. CDR3 DNA: TGTGCCAGCAGTCGAGGGAATGATCAGCCCCAGCATTTT. Translated: CASSRGNDQPQHF.

The V and J genes are TRBV7-3 and TRBJ2-1; 11 nucleotides align to TRBD2. Germline-derived CDR1 and CDR2 are SGHTA and FQGTGA. With 1 base clipped from V and 13 bases from J, the junction kept 3 bases outside the gene matches. The CDR3 runs 13 residues. CDR3 bases: TGTGCCAGCAGCTTAATAACTAGCGGGAGTCAGTTCTTC. It yields the protein CASSLITSGSQFF.

This chain connects TRBV7-9 to TRBJ1-2; D perhaps matches TRBD1 (6 bases). The CDR3 sequence is 12 residues long. From germline, CDR1 is SEHNR and CDR2 FQNEAQ (reference sequence). Trimming stripped 5 bases from V and 7 bases from J, with 11 bases between. The CDR3 DNA reads TGTGCCAGCAGCGGATACAGGGCTGGCTACACCTTC. It translates to CASSGYRAGYTF.

J is TRBJ2-4 and V is TRBV5-4; the D is unclear. Germline-derived CDR1 and CDR2 are SGHNT and YYREEE (reference sequence). The CDR3 has 13 residues. Between the trimmed V and J ends, which lost 2 bases and 5 bases, there was a span of 8 bases. CDR3: CASSFDSENIQYF. The CDR3 DNA follows: TGTGCCAGCAGCTTTGACTCCGAAAACATTCAGTACTTC.

This chain links TRBV2 with TRBJ1-2; TRBD1 might be the D (6 bases). CDR3 size: 13 residues. V lost 4 bases and J lost 6, with 12 bases in between. The germline CDR1 and CDR2 sequences are SNHLY and FYNNEI. Here the CDR3 reads CASSASGADGYTF. The CDR3 nucleotides are TGTGCCAGCAGTGCTTCAGGGGCAGATGGCTACACCTTC.

This chain joins TRBV5-1 and TRBJ1-2, with 7 positions matching TRBD1. J was trimmed by 6 bases and V by 4 bases; bases with no gene match: 3. This CDR3 comprises 12 residues. Germline loops: CDR1 SGHRS, CDR2 YFSETQ. The CDR3 here is CASSVDRDGYTF. The CDR3 nucleotides read TGCGCCAGCAGCGTCGACAGGGATGGCTACACCTTC. Supplemented by reference TRBV5-1 and TRBJ1-2, the full variable domain reads KAGVTQTPRYLIKTRGQQVTLSCSPISGHRSVSWYQQTPGQGLQFLFEYFSETQRNKGNFPGRFSGRQFSNSRSEMNVSTLELGDSALYLCASSVDRDGYTFGSGTRLTVV.

This clone appeared a few times. The chain combines TRBV7-9 with TRBJ2-5; the D gene is possibly TRBD1 (6 bases). CDR3 length: 14 residues. V was pared by 11 bases and J by 4 bases, with 20 bases between. Germline CDR1 SEHNR, CDR2 FQNEAQ (reference sequence). The CDR3: CAGARGQIGETQYF. CDR3 nucleotide sequence: TGTGCCGGAGCAAGAGGACAGATCGGAGAGACCCAGTACTTC.

V and J are TRBV11-3 and TRBJ2-3; no definite D call. V was cut by 1 base and J by 2 bases, with 4 bases left in between. This CDR3 has 13 amino acids. From germline, CDR1 is SGHNT and CDR2 YENEEA. CDR3 coding DNA: TGTGCCAGCAGCTTAGGGCCCACAGATACGCAGTATTTT. Its translation: CASSLGPTDTQYF.

The V gene is TRBV6-5, the J gene TRBJ2-7; 7 bases map to TRBD1. The CDR3 is made up of 15 amino acids. Germline V gene data show CDR1 as MNHEY and CDR2 as SVGAGI. Trimming at V came to 5 bases and at J to 6 bases, leaving 13 bases not matched to a gene. The CDR3 sequence is CASSITGEIPLEQYF. The DNA of the CDR3 is TGTGCCAGCAGTATTACAGGGGAAATCCCTCTCGAGCAGTACTTC.

This clone was recorded only once. This chain links TRBV10-2 with TRBJ1-6; D is unresolved. The CDR3 extends over 15 amino acids. V lost 3 bases, J lost 0 bases, and 6 bases lay in between. In germline, CDR1 is WSHSY, CDR2 SAAADI. Written as DNA, the CDR3 is TGCGCCAGCAGTGAACGGAGCTCCTATAATTCACCCCTCCACTTT. This codes for CASSERSSYNSPLHF.

This clone was recorded once. V gene TRBV27 combines with J gene TRBJ2-2, with 8 bases fitting TRBD1. The CDR3 consists of 14 residues. J lost 9 bases, V lost 6 bases, and 9 bases had no gene match. Germline CDR1 reads MNHEY; CDR2 reads SMNVEV (reference sequence). The CDR3 spells CASSPTGVRRELFF. The CDR3 DNA reads TGTGCCAGCAGCCCGACAGGGGTCCGTCGGGAGCTGTTTTTT.

The rearrangement joins TRBV7-9 to TRBJ2-7; tentative D call: TRBD1 (6 bases). Germline lookup yields CDR1 SEHNR and CDR2 FQNEAQ (reference sequence). CDR3 length: 14 amino acids. The V end lost 7 bases, the J end lost 2 bases, and 15 bases lay between the germline ends. This CDR3 reads CASIGSQGAYEQYF. In DNA form, the CDR3 reads TGTGCCAGCATCGGATCACAGGGAGCCTACGAGCAGTACTTC.

CDR3 sequence (DNA): TGTGCCAGCAGTGAGGGGGGGCTATCCGATACGCAGTATTTT. Residues: CASSEGGLSDTQYF. The rearrangement links TRBV6-1 to TRBJ2-3; the D gene is possibly TRBD2 (7 bases). Trimming pared 3 bases from V and 6 bases from J, leaving 13 bases between. The CDR3 is made up of 14 amino acids. Germline V gives CDR1 MNHNS, CDR2 SASEGT.

This chain uses TRBV5-1 with TRBJ2-1; 10 bases fit TRBD2. J gave up 10 bases and V 0 bases, and 19 bases lay outside the gene matches. Germline V gives CDR1 SGHRS, CDR2 YFSETQ. The length of the CDR3 is 19 residues. The CDR3 spells CASSLAPRAGLALSGEQFF. For the CDR3, the DNA is TGCGCCAGCAGCTTGGCACCCCGTGCGGGACTAGCGCTGTCGGGGGAGCAGTTCTTC.

The chain employs TRBV11-2 and TRBJ2-1; possibly TRBD2 for D (5 bases). This CDR3 has 16 amino acids. Germline V gene lookup returns CDR1 SGHAT and CDR2 FQNNGV. The V end lost 1 base, the J end lost 2 bases, and 12 bases lay between the germline ends. DNA for the CDR3: TGTGCCAGCAGCTTAGCCCCAGCGGAGCCCTACAATGAGCAGTTCTTC. Translating gives CASSLAPAEPYNEQFF.

CDR3 region: CASSQPLGGRGTGELFF. The CDR3 DNA sequence: TGCGCCAGCAGCCAGCCCCTGGGCGGGAGGGGCACCGGGGAGCTGTTTTTT. This sequence joins TRBV5-1 and TRBJ2-2; 9 positions agree with TRBD2. After removal of 4 bases from V and 4 bases from J, the junction contained 11 bases not matched to a gene. The germline V gene has CDR1 SGHRS and CDR2 YFSETQ. This CDR3 contains 17 residues. Full variable domain (remainder filled in from reference TRBV5-1 and TRBJ2-2): KAGVTQTPRYLIKTRGQQVTLSCSPISGHRSVSWYQQTPGQGLQFLFEYFSETQRNKGNFPGRFSGRQFSNSRSEMNVSTLELGDSALYLCASSQPLGGRGTGELFFGEGSRLTVL.

The chain carries TRBV6-5 and TRBJ2-5, with D unclear. V was pared by 2 bases and J by 5 bases, with 9 bases between. CDR1 is MNHEY, CDR2 SVGAGI, per germline. The CDR3 has 13 residues. CDR3 protein: CASSYVAWETQYF. The CDR3, as DNA: TGTGCCAGCAGTTACGTAGCCTGGGAGACCCAGTACTTC.

This clone was detected a few times. The chain combines TRBV6-1 with TRBJ2-7; 7 bases align to TRBD1. The CDR3 totals 13 residues. CDR1 is MNHNS and CDR2 is SASEGT in the germline V gene. V was clipped by 5 bases and J by 2 bases; unmatched bases: 3. CDR3 coding DNA: TGTGCCAGCAGTAACAGGGGAACCTACGAGCAGTACTTC. Its protein product is CASSNRGTYEQYF.

In this sample, this clone turned up a few times. V gene TRBV6-5 combines with J gene TRBJ2-7; unclear D gene. The ends were cut back, 8 bases at V and 0 bases at J, with 14 bases in the middle. CDR3 length: 14 residues. Germline CDR1 is MNHEY and CDR2 is SVGAGI. The CDR3 sequence: CASAFGQSSYEQYF. The CDR3 coding sequence is TGTGCCAGCGCATTTGGGCAAAGCTCCTACGAGCAGTACTTC.

This chain joins TRBV27 and TRBJ1-6, with D tentatively TRBD1 (6 bases). Germline CDR1 and CDR2: MNHEY and SMNVEV (reference sequence). Trimming shortened V by 3 bases and J by 6 bases, and 12 bases separated the two germline ends. The CDR3 has 15 amino acids. CDR3 in DNA: TGTGCCAGCAGTTTGGGGGCAGGTGGTAATTCACCCCTCCACTTT. Protein sequence: CASSLGAGGNSPLHF.

This chain joins TRBV13 and TRBJ2-1, with 11 bases identical to TRBD2. Germline trimming cut 5 bases from V and 0 bases from J; bases unmatched to any gene: 6. The CDR3 contains 17 residues. Germline lookup yields CDR1 PRHDT and CDR2 FYEKMQ (reference sequence). CDR3: CASSLSGRGISYNEQFF. DNA of the CDR3: TGTGCCAGCAGCCTTAGCGGGAGGGGGATCTCCTACAATGAGCAGTTCTTC.

The V and J genes are TRBV18 and TRBJ1-2; no firm D call. Germline CDR1 reads KGHSH; CDR2 reads LQKENI. The CDR3 spans 13 residues. V gave up 4 bases and J gave up 3 bases, with 9 bases separating them. The CDR3 sequence: CASSHGKDYGYTF. The DNA of the CDR3 is TGTGCCAGCTCACACGGTAAAGACTATGGCTACACCTTC.

The J gene is TRBJ2-7, the V gene TRBV4-1, with TRBD1 matching 11 bases. This CDR3 spans 14 amino acids. The V and J ends lost 3 bases and 7 bases, in that order; junction bases with no gene match: 5. Germline CDR1 MGHRA, CDR2 YSYEKL. CDR3 sequence: CASSQGQGVREQYF. For the CDR3, the DNA is TGCGCCAGCAGCCAGGGACAGGGGGTTCGTGAGCAGTACTTC.

The chain carries TRBV6-1 and TRBJ2-5; TRBD1 matches at 9 bases. With 6 bases clipped from V and 5 bases from J, the junction kept 7 bases outside the gene matches. This CDR3 is 14 amino acids long. Germline loops: CDR1 MNHNS, CDR2 SASEGT. The CDR3 sequence: CASSLDRGSETQYF. The CDR3 DNA is TGTGCCAGCAGCTTAGACAGGGGGAGCGAGACCCAGTACTTC.